What follows are 19 T cell receptor beta chains derived from one specimen sequenced in a study of blood T cell repertoires in COVID-19. Libraries were prepared by immunoSEQ multiplex PCR; TCRdb keeps only in-frame clonotypes and omits some of them. The table records 13,000 or so clones, about nine tenths of them present only once. The sample taken for sequencing was peripheral blood. The receptors come from a man between 65 and 85 years old with active COVID-19.

This chain uses TRBV19 with TRBJ1-3; D remains ambiguous. V was clipped by 3 bases and J by 4 bases, with 10 bases between them. The germline gives CDR1 LNHDA, CDR2 SQIVND (reference sequence). The CDR3 covers 14 residues. In DNA, the CDR3 is TGTGCCAGTAGTATCGGCCGGCGGGGAAACACCATATATTTT. Translated, it gives CASSIGRRGNTIYF.

The chain has TRBV2 and TRBJ2-2; 9 bases are a match to TRBD1. Germline lookup yields CDR1 SNHLY and CDR2 FYNNEI. The CDR3 has 15 residues. J gave up 2 bases and V 6 bases, and 4 bases lay outside the gene matches. In nucleotides, the CDR3 is TGTGCCAGCAGCCAGGACAGGGGAAACACCGGGGAGCTGTTTTTT. Translation gives CASSQDRGNTGELFF. Using reference TRBV2 and TRBJ2-2 for the parts outside the CDR3, the full variable domain is EPEVTQTPSHQVTQMGQEVILRCVPISNHLYFYWYRQILGQKVEFLVSFYNNEISEKSEIFDDQFSVERPDGSNFTLKIRSTKLEDSAMYFCASSQDRGNTGELFFGEGSRLTVL.

This chain joins TRBV6-2 or TRBV6-3 and TRBJ2-1, with a possible D match to TRBD2 (6 bases). This CDR3 has 13 residues. V was cut by 6 bases and J by 7 bases, with 13 bases left in between. In germline, CDR1 is MNHEY, CDR2 SVGEGT. CDR3 DNA: TGTGCCAGCAGCCTCGGGGCGGGGAATGAGCAGTTCTTC. The encoded protein is CASSLGAGNEQFF.

V is TRBV4-1 and J is TRBJ2-7; TRBD2 agrees at 12 bases. The CDR3 covers 16 residues. The junction had 5 bases not matched to a gene; V was cut back by 4 bases and J by 1 base. Germline V gives CDR1 MGHRA, CDR2 YSYEKL. This chain's CDR3 is CASSRGLAGTSYEQYF. For the CDR3, the DNA is TGCGCCAGCAGCCGAGGACTAGCGGGGACATCCTACGAGCAGTACTTC.

A single count supports this clone. The rearrangement uses TRBV6-5 and TRBJ2-7, with 8 positions matching TRBD2. In germline, CDR1 is MNHEY, CDR2 SVGAGI. CDR3 length equals 15 residues. With 6 bases clipped from V and 0 bases from J, the junction kept 7 bases outside the gene matches. CDR3 sequence reads: CASRLAGQSSYEQYF. CDR3 sequence (DNA): TGTGCCAGCAGGCTAGCGGGCCAGAGCTCCTACGAGCAGTACTTC.

The chain employs TRBV13 and TRBJ2-7, with D tentatively TRBD1 (6 bases). The CDR3 is 15 residues long. Germline CDR1 reads PRHDT; CDR2 reads FYEKMQ (reference sequence). V lost 5 bases to trimming and J lost 0 bases, with 14 bases between them. The CDR3 DNA sequence: TGTGCCAGCAGCGGGGGCGGGCTTGCCTCCTACGAGCAGTACTTC. This gives the protein CASSGGGLASYEQYF. The full variable domain, in which reference TRBV13 and TRBJ2-7 provide the parts outside the CDR3, is AAGVIQSPRHLIKEKRETATLKCYPIPRHDTVYWYQQGPGQDPQFLISFYEKMQSDKGSIPDRFSAQQFSDYHSELNMSSLELGDSALYFCASSGGGLASYEQYFGPGTRLTVT.

V usage is TRBV23-1 and J usage is TRBJ2-3; 12 nucleotides align to TRBD2. TRBV23-1 qualifies as an ORF whose function is uncertain. CDR3 length: 18 amino acids. V lost 9 bases and J lost 2; bases outside the gene matches: 15. CDR3 loop: CASRMVETSGGFTDTQYF. The CDR3, as DNA: TGCGCCAGTCGAATGGTGGAGACTAGCGGGGGATTCACAGATACGCAGTATTTT.

The J gene is TRBJ1-1, the V gene TRBV6-5; a weak D match, TRBD1 (5 bases). Deletions cut 5 bases from V and 5 bases from J, with 15 bases between. The germline V gene encodes CDR1 MNHEY and CDR2 SVGAGI. CDR3 length: 14 amino acids. CDR3 in amino acids: CASSPTVGITEAFF. CDR3 DNA: TGTGCCAGCAGTCCGACAGTAGGTATTACTGAAGCTTTCTTT.

The chain has TRBV3-1 (or the pseudogene TRBV3-2) and TRBJ2-4; D might be TRBD1 (8 bases). Germline V gene lookup returns CDR1 LGHDT and CDR2 YNNKEL (reference sequence). V lost 1 base, J lost 9 bases, and 13 bases lay in between. The CDR3 loop spans 14 amino acids. The CDR3 DNA follows: TGTGCCAGCAGCCAAGGGTACAGGGGGGGCATTCAGTACTTC. Translation: CASSQGYRGGIQYF.

The V call is TRBV4-2, the J call TRBJ2-7; D is unclear. Germline V gene data show CDR1 as LGHNA and CDR2 as YNFKEQ. V was trimmed by 1 base and J by 0 bases, leaving 10 bases between them. CDR3 length equals 15 residues. CDR3 nucleotide sequence: TGTGCCAGCAGCCAAGTTCTATTAAGCTCCTACGAGCAGTACTTC. Translating gives CASSQVLLSSYEQYF.

The chain employs TRBV11-3 and TRBJ2-3; a possible D gene is TRBD2 (6 bases). From germline, CDR1 is SGHNT and CDR2 YENEEA. Trimming took 3 bases from V and 0 from J, leaving 16 bases between them. This CDR3 has 17 amino acids. The CDR3, as DNA: TGTGCCAGCAGCTTTTTCCCTACGGGGGTTAGCACAGATACGCAGTATTTT. Translation: CASSFFPTGVSTDTQYF.

The chain recombines TRBV10-3 with TRBJ1-1; weak D call: TRBD1 (5 bases). V lost 3 bases and J 0 bases, leaving 11 bases between the germline ends. The CDR3 has 15 residues. In germline, CDR1 is ENHRY, CDR2 SYGVKD. The DNA for the CDR3 is TGTGCCATCAGTGATCCGGGGGTCATGAACACTGAAGCTTTCTTT. It codes for CAISDPGVMNTEAFF.

This clone was detected only once. This rearrangement joins TRBV5-8 to TRBJ2-3; 8 bases map to TRBD2. The CDR3 runs 15 residues. Germline assignment: CDR1 SGHTS and CDR2 YDEGEE. The V and J ends lost 6 bases and 0 bases, in that order; junction bases with no gene match: 6. The DNA of the CDR3 is TGTGCCAGCACCCTAGCGGGCCTAAGCACAGATACGCAGTATTTT. The encoded protein is CASTLAGLSTDTQYF.

The V gene is TRBV25-1, the J gene TRBJ1-2; 7 nucleotides match TRBD1. The germline V gene encodes CDR1 MGHDK and CDR2 SYGVNS. CDR3 length: 16 amino acids. V lost 2 bases and J lost 8; bases outside the gene matches: 14. The CDR3, as DNA: TGTGCCAGCAGTGAAGAGGGGGCCATCCCCCCTGGAGGCTACACCTTC. Protein: CASSEEGAIPPGGYTF.

The V and J genes are TRBV5-4 and TRBJ2-1; TRBD2 matches at 12 bases. CDR3 length equals 19 residues. J gave up 6 bases and V 0 bases, and 13 bases lay outside the gene matches. Per the germline V gene, CDR1 is SGHNT and CDR2 is YYREEE (reference sequence). CDR3 sequence: CASSLEASGRDWGFNEQFF. The CDR3 region has the DNA TGTGCCAGCAGCTTGGAGGCTAGCGGGAGGGATTGGGGTTTCAATGAGCAGTTCTTC. Full variable domain (remainder filled in from reference TRBV5-4 and TRBJ2-1): ETGVTQSPTHLIKTRGQQVTLRCSSQSGHNTVSWYQQALGQGPQFIFQYYREEENGRGNFPPRFSGLQFPNYSSELNVNALELDDSALYLCASSLEASGRDWGFNEQFFGPGTRLTVL.

The J gene is TRBJ1-1, the V gene TRBV4-3, with 8 nucleotides matching TRBD1. The CDR3 sequence is 17 residues long. The germline V gene has CDR1 LGHNA and CDR2 YSLEER. The V and J ends lost 0 bases and 0 bases, in that order; junction bases with no gene match: 6. For the CDR3, the DNA is TGCGCCAGCAGCCAAGATCCTGCAGGGGGCATGAACACTGAAGCTTTCTTT. Its protein is CASSQDPAGGMNTEAFF.

V gene TRBV7-8 combines with J gene TRBJ2-1, with 9 positions matching TRBD2. The germline gives CDR1 SGHVS, CDR2 FQNEAQ. The CDR3 has 16 residues. The trim removed 2 bases at V and 4 bases at J, leaving 6 bases unmatched. Here the CDR3 reads CASSLLLAGFYNEQFF. CDR3 in DNA: TGTGCCAGCAGCTTACTACTAGCGGGCTTTTACAATGAGCAGTTCTTC. Using reference TRBV7-8 and TRBJ2-1 for the parts outside the CDR3, the full variable domain is GAGVSQSPRYKVAKRGQDVALRCDPISGHVSLFWYQQALGQGPEFLTYFQNEAQLDKSGLPSDRFFAERPEGSVSTLKIQRTQQEDSAVYLCASSLLLAGFYNEQFFGPGTRLTVL.

The V gene is TRBV25-1, the J gene TRBJ2-7; 13 bases align to TRBD2. Looked up from germline, CDR1 is MGHDK and CDR2 is SYGVNS. The CDR3 is 18 residues long. After removal of 3 bases from V and 2 bases from J, the junction contained 10 bases not matched to a gene. The CDR3 nucleotides are TGTGCCAGCAGTGACTCGGGACTAGCGGGACTGCAAACCTACGAGCAGTACTTC. This encodes CASSDSGLAGLQTYEQYF.

The chain has TRBV7-2 and TRBJ2-5; 11 bases align to TRBD1. The CDR3 extends over 17 amino acids. Germline loops: CDR1 SGHTA, CDR2 FQGNSA. V lost 5 bases, J lost 3 bases, and 11 bases stayed unmatched. The CDR3 nucleotides are TGTGCCAGCAGCCCCGCCCCGGGACAGGGGGTGAAAGAGACCCAGTACTTC. Translated, it gives CASSPAPGQGVKETQYF.